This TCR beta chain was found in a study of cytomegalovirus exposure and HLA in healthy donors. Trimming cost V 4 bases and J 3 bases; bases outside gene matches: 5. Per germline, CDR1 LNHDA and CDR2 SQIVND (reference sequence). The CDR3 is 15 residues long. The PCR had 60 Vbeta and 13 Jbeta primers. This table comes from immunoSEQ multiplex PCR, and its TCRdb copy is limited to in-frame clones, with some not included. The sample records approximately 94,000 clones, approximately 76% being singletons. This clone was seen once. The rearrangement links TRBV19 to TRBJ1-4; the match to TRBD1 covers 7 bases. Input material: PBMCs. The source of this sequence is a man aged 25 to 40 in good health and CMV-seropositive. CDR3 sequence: CASSTPGQSNEKLFF. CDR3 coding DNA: TGTGCCAGTAGTACCCCGGGACAGTCTAATGAAAAACTGTTTTTT.